The 7 T cell receptor beta chains below come from one sample, sequenced in a study of blood T cells in healthy people across ages. Alongside a J-beta primer mix, a sample-barcoded 5' primer served in a second PCR lasting about 6 to 12 cycles. Each CDR3 protein is one row after TCRdb ran MiXCR on the 5' RACE reads. In the table there are roughly 640,000 distinct CDR3 sequences, approximately 30% of which are singletons. The sequenced sample consisted of blood. The receptors derive from a woman aged 80 or older in good health.

This clonotype was observed many times. The V call is TRBV5-6, the J call TRBJ2-7; D tentatively fits TRBD1 or TRBD2 (6 bases each). The CDR3 runs to 14 residues. The V gene's germline CDR1 is SGHDT and CDR2 YYEEEE. With 2 bases removed from V and 3 bases from J, the gap between germline ends came to 12 bases. CDR3 nucleotide sequence: TGTGCCAGCAGCTTTAGAGGGGGGTTCTACGAGCAGTACTTC. Translated, it gives CASSFRGGFYEQYF.

Of note for this clonotype: Since a much larger clone is just one base distant, this may be a read error. The chain employs TRBV9 and TRBJ2-3; D gene unclear. Trimming removed 3 bases from V and 4 bases from J, with 12 bases in between. This CDR3 region has 14 residues. Germline V lookup: CDR1 SGDLS, CDR2 YYNGEE. The CDR3 here is CASSANALADTQYF. The CDR3 DNA reads as TGTGCCAGCAGCGCAAACGCGTTAGCAGATACGCAGTATTTT.

This clonotype was counted many times. J is TRBJ2-7 and V is TRBV6-6; D might be TRBD2 (7 bases). The germline CDR1 and CDR2 sequences are MNHNY and SVGAGI (reference sequence). The CDR3 consists of 15 residues. The V end lost 7 bases, the J end lost 0 bases, and 16 bases lay between the germline ends. The CDR3 nucleotides are TGTGCCAGCACCCTAGAGGGAGGGGGCTCCTACGAGCAGTACTTC. Translation gives CASTLEGGGSYEQYF.

This clonotype was seen ten or more times. The CDR3 sequence is CASSSSGDRETQYF. The CDR3 DNA reads as TGTGCCAGCAGTTCTAGCGGGGATAGGGAGACCCAGTACTTC. The chain uses TRBV28 and TRBJ2-5; 9 bases agree with TRBD2. Germline assignment: CDR1 MDHEN and CDR2 SYDVKM. This CDR3 comprises 14 residues. V trimming: 4 bases; J trimming: 5 bases; junction bases outside the gene matches: 5.

V and J are TRBV6-2 or TRBV6-3 and TRBJ2-1, with D unresolved. V lost 5 bases to trimming and J lost 15 bases, with 5 bases between them. From germline, CDR1 is MNHEY and CDR2 SVGEGT. CDR3 length: 8 amino acids. The CDR3 here is CASSQRFF. The CDR3 DNA is TGTGCCAGCAGTCAGCGGTTCTTC.

The chain recombines TRBV10-3 with TRBJ1-1, with unresolved D. Germline CDR1 ENHRY, CDR2 SYGVKD. V was shortened by 5 bases and J by 3 bases, with 10 bases between the two germline ends. The CDR3 is 13 residues long. The CDR3 loop reads CAISPLRDTEAFF. In DNA form, the CDR3 reads TGTGCCATCAGTCCATTAAGGGACACTGAAGCTTTCTTT.

This sequence joins TRBV28 and TRBJ1-5; possibly TRBD1 for D (5 bases). CDR1 is MDHEN and CDR2 is SYDVKM in the germline V gene. The CDR3 is made up of 13 amino acids. Trimming shortened V by 6 bases and J by 7 bases, and 13 bases separated the two germline ends. Here the CDR3 reads CASSWGREQPQHF. In DNA form, the CDR3 reads TGTGCCAGCAGCTGGGGACGGGAACAGCCCCAGCATTTT.